These 24 T cell receptor beta chains originate from one sample sequenced in a study of T-cell reconstitution after alpha-beta-depleted transplantation in children. Unique molecular identifiers tagged the TCRbeta library. From the PCR reads, TCRdb called clonotypes with MiXCR, one entry per CDR3 protein. This sample has approximately 650,000 distinct CDR3 sequences, with less than 15% found just once. The source material was PBMCs, sampled before TCRalphabeta/CD19-depleted stem cell transplant. The origin of the receptors is a girl aged 2-10 years with congenital amegakaryocytic thrombocytopenia, due to receive a stem cell transplant.

The V gene is TRBV15, the J gene TRBJ1-2; 8 nucleotides align to TRBD1. V trimming: 3 bases; J trimming: 2 bases; junction bases outside the gene matches: 2. This CDR3 is 14 amino acids long. Per the germline V gene, CDR1 is LNHNV and CDR2 is YYDKDF (reference sequence). CDR3 in amino acids: CATSRDRANYGYTF. In nucleotides, the CDR3 is TGTGCCACCAGCAGGGACAGGGCGAACTATGGCTACACCTTC.

This clonotype was picked up a small number of times. V and J are TRBV7-7 and TRBJ2-7; 8 positions match TRBD2. This CDR3 has 14 residues. Losses at the gene ends were 5 bases for V and 2 bases for J; bases not matched to a gene: 5. In germline, CDR1 is SSHAT, CDR2 FNYEAQ (reference sequence). The CDR3 region is CASSGTRLTYEQYF. CDR3 DNA: TGTGCCAGCAGCGGGACTAGGTTAACCTACGAGCAGTACTTC.

This clonotype has just a few counts. The rearrangement joins TRBV12-3 or TRBV12-4 to TRBJ1-1; D is ambiguous. This CDR3 has 12 amino acids. The V and J ends lost 5 bases and 6 bases respectively, with 10 bases between them. The CDR3 protein is CASSVLGAEAFF. In nucleotides, the CDR3 is TGTGCCAGCAGTGTACTCGGAGCTGAAGCTTTCTTT.

This clonotype was seen a handful of times. The CDR3 DNA reads TGCGCCAGCAGCCCCGATCTTTACGGGGGAGGCTACACCTTC. Translation gives CASSPDLYGGGYTF. This chain uses TRBV5-1 with TRBJ1-2; possibly TRBD1 for D (5 bases). This CDR3 spans 14 amino acids. Trimming stripped 4 bases from V and 8 bases from J, with 18 bases between. CDR1 is SGHRS and CDR2 is YFSETQ in the germline V gene.

This clonotype was observed a handful of times. The chain links TRBV4-2 to TRBJ2-7, with 7 positions matching TRBD2. V gave up 1 base and J gave up 4 bases; unmatched junction bases: 22. CDR1 and CDR2 (germline): LGHNA, YNFKEQ. The CDR3 consists of 20 residues. The CDR3 DNA is TGTGCCAGCAGCCAAGTTCCTTCCGGGACTACTCACTCTAACACTTACGAGCAGTACTTC. It codes for CASSQVPSGTTHSNTYEQYF.

The table lists this clonotype with a few counts. The chain has TRBV5-1 and TRBJ2-7; TRBD1 matches at 7 bases. The CDR3 is made up of 16 amino acids. Germline V gene data show CDR1 as SGHRS and CDR2 as YFSETQ. The V and J ends lost 1 base and 4 bases, in that order; junction bases with no gene match: 11. This CDR3 is CASSLPVGTESYEQYF. CDR3 sequence (DNA): TGCGCCAGCAGCTTGCCGGTCGGGACAGAAAGTTACGAGCAGTACTTC.

This clonotype was observed a few times. The genes are TRBV3-1 and TRBJ2-7; D is possibly TRBD2 (5 bases). The CDR3 loop spans 18 amino acids. The V gene's germline CDR1 is LGHDT and CDR2 YNNKEL (reference sequence). V was shortened by 4 bases and J by 0 bases, with 22 bases between the two germline ends. CDR3 protein: CASSPEVTRGLSSYEQYF. In nucleotides, the CDR3 is TGTGCCAGCAGCCCCGAGGTCACCCGGGGTCTTTCCTCCTACGAGCAGTACTTC.

On this clonotype: One end of the junction fails to match germline, which may point to a read error. The chain is built from TRBV20-1 and TRBJ1-4; D is unresolved. This CDR3 region has 15 residues. Germline V lookup: CDR1 DFQATT, CDR2 SNEGSKA (reference sequence). CDR3 DNA sequence: TGCTGTGCTAGAGATGTCGGCGTGGGTGAAGAAAAACTGTTTTTT. Translation: CCARDVGVGEEKLFF.

In this sample, this clonotype turned up many times. The chain links TRBV9 to TRBJ2-7; 7 bases are a match to TRBD2. The ends lost 3 bases at V and 2 bases at J; junction bases unmatched: 8. Germline V gene data show CDR1 as SGDLS and CDR2 as YYNGEE. This CDR3 is 15 amino acids long. The CDR3 sequence: CASSEGPGGPYEQYF. CDR3 nucleotides: TGTGCCAGCAGCGAGGGCCCGGGAGGCCCCTACGAGCAGTACTTC.

The chain carries TRBV7-6 and TRBJ2-7; 7 bases are shared with TRBD2. Germline V CDR1 and CDR2: SGHVS, FNYEAQ. The CDR3 contains 16 residues. V shed 1 base, J shed 3 bases, and the junction held 9 bases outside the gene matches. In nucleotides, the CDR3 is TGTGCCAGCAGCTTAGGGGGCGGGAGTCCCCTCTACGAGCAGTACTTC. This codes for CASSLGGGSPLYEQYF.

The V and J genes are TRBV7-9 and TRBJ1-1; 7 bases line up with TRBD1. Unmatched junction bases numbered 9, after V lost 2 bases and J lost 6 bases. The CDR3 loop spans 15 amino acids. Germline CDR1 is SEHNR and CDR2 is FQNEAQ (reference sequence). In DNA, the CDR3 is TGTGCCAGCAGCTTATTTAAAGGGGGCCAGGCTGAAGCTTTCTTT. Translation: CASSLFKGGQAEAFF. Full variable domain (outside the CDR3, taken from reference TRBV7-9 and TRBJ1-1): DTGVSQNPRHKITKRGQNVTFRCDPISEHNRLYWYRQTLGQGPEFLTYFQNEAQLEKSRLLSDRFSAERPKGSFSTLEIQRTEQGDSAMYLCASSLFKGGQAEAFFGQGTRLTVV.

This clonotype was counted only a few times. J is TRBJ2-1 and V is TRBV11-1; 8 nucleotides align to TRBD2. This CDR3 contains 22 residues. From germline, CDR1 is SGHAT and CDR2 FQDESV (reference sequence). V lost 3 bases and J lost 2; bases outside the gene matches: 24. CDR3 sequence reads: CASSFAGMGVSSREGPYNEQFF. CDR3 DNA: TGTGCCAGCAGCTTTGCGGGCATGGGGGTTTCCTCCCGGGAGGGGCCCTACAATGAGCAGTTCTTC.

This clonotype was seen a handful of times. The chain combines TRBV20-1 with TRBJ2-5; no firm D call. CDR3 length: 12 residues. CDR1 is DFQATT, CDR2 SNEGSKA, per germline (reference sequence). V lost 3 bases to trimming and J lost 4 bases, with 9 bases between them. Here the CDR3 reads CSARAVRETQYF. DNA for the CDR3: TGCAGTGCTAGGGCGGTAAGAGAGACCCAGTACTTC.

This clonotype was counted at least ten times. This rearrangement joins TRBV6-6 to TRBJ2-1, with D unresolved. The CDR3 runs to 13 residues. Germline lookup yields CDR1 MNHNY and CDR2 SVGAGI (reference sequence). V was trimmed by 7 bases and J by 8 bases, leaving 15 bases between them. As DNA, the CDR3 is TGTGCCAGCATCAAGGCCTACAACCATGAGCAGTTCTTC. Its protein is CASIKAYNHEQFF.

This clonotype was counted between two and nine times. V and J are TRBV20-1 and TRBJ2-1; TRBD2 agrees at 11 bases. The V gene end was trimmed by 3 bases and the J gene end by 8 bases; junction bases not matched to a gene: 9. Germline assignment: CDR1 DFQATT and CDR2 SNEGSKA (reference sequence). CDR3 length: 15 residues. The CDR3 spells CSASVAGGPSYEQFF. CDR3 nucleotide sequence: TGCAGTGCTAGTGTAGCGGGAGGGCCTAGCTATGAGCAGTTCTTC.

This clonotype was detected only once. The chain recombines TRBV24-1 with TRBJ2-1; TRBD1 aligns across 9 bases. Germline loops: CDR1 KGHDR, CDR2 SFDVKD. The CDR3 covers 16 residues. With 3 bases clipped from V and 7 bases from J, the junction kept 9 bases outside the gene matches. The CDR3 DNA reads as TGTGCCACCAGTGATCGCCGGGACAGGGTTAGGAATGAGCAGTTCTTC. It specifies CATSDRRDRVRNEQFF.

This clonotype showed up many times. The chain has TRBV15 and TRBJ1-3; D unresolved. Germline lookup yields CDR1 LNHNV and CDR2 YYDKDF (reference sequence). Trimming took 2 bases from V and 4 from J, leaving 15 bases between them. The CDR3 is 16 residues long. The CDR3 DNA is TGTGCCACCAGCAGATCCCGGCATGTCTCAGGAAACACCATATATTTT. It codes for CATSRSRHVSGNTIYF.

This clonotype has ten or more counts. V usage is TRBV6-5 and J usage is TRBJ2-5, with TRBD2 identical over 8 bases. Per germline, CDR1 MNHEY and CDR2 SVGAGI. The CDR3 spans 15 residues. V shed 2 bases, J shed 5 bases, and the junction held 7 bases outside the gene matches. The CDR3 loop reads CASSYAGGSGETQYF. The CDR3, as DNA: TGTGCCAGCAGTTACGCGGGAGGATCTGGGGAGACCCAGTACTTC.

Ten or more counts support this clonotype. The V gene is TRBV5-1, the J gene TRBJ1-4, with D perhaps matching TRBD1 (6 bases). There are 15 residues in the CDR3. Trimming stripped 5 bases from V and 1 base from J, with 12 bases between. The germline V gene encodes CDR1 SGHRS and CDR2 YFSETQ. In DNA, the CDR3 is TGCGCCAGCAGACAGGGAGTCGGAACTAATGAAAAACTGTTTTTT. It encodes CASRQGVGTNEKLFF.

This clonotype was seen repeatedly, ten times or more. The V gene is TRBV4-2, the J gene TRBJ2-7; possibly TRBD2 for D (5 bases). CDR1 is LGHNA, CDR2 YNFKEQ, per germline. V gave up 0 bases and J gave up 4 bases, with 13 bases separating them. This CDR3 has 15 residues. As DNA, the CDR3 is TGTGCCAGCAGCCAAGAAGGGAGCGAGGATTACGAGCAGTACTTC. Amino acid sequence: CASSQEGSEDYEQYF.

This chain joins TRBV5-1 and TRBJ2-1; 9 bases map to TRBD2. Per the germline V gene, CDR1 is SGHRS and CDR2 is YFSETQ. V trimming: 0 bases; J trimming: 9 bases; junction bases outside the gene matches: 13. The CDR3 has 17 amino acids. The CDR3 DNA reads as TGCGCCAGCAGCTTGGCGCCGGGCTCAGCGGGAGGAGGTGAGCAGTTCTTC. Translation gives CASSLAPGSAGGGEQFF.

This clonotype was recorded a few times. The rearrangement uses TRBV7-6 and TRBJ2-1; the D is unclear. V lost 5 bases to trimming and J lost 7 bases, with 12 bases between them. Germline CDR1 reads SGHVS; CDR2 reads FNYEAQ. The CDR3 length is 13 residues. This chain's CDR3 is CASSPKSLNEQFF. The CDR3, as DNA: TGTGCCAGCAGCCCGAAGAGCTTAAATGAGCAGTTCTTC.

This clonotype has only a few counts. The CDR3 reads CASNIRGSPGELFF. The CDR3 coding sequence is TGTGCCAGCAACATTCGGGGCTCGCCCGGGGAGCTGTTTTTT. This chain joins TRBV28 and TRBJ2-2, with D perhaps TRBD1 or TRBD2 (5 bases each). Germline values: CDR1 MDHEN, CDR2 SYDVKM. Between the trimmed V and J ends, which lost 7 bases and 6 bases, there was a span of 15 bases. The CDR3 length is 14 residues.

There are a few counts of this clonotype. The rearrangement joins TRBV20-1 to TRBJ1-1; D may be TRBD1 (5 bases). The CDR3 extends over 13 amino acids. Deletions cut 3 bases from V and 5 bases from J, with 13 bases between. Per germline, CDR1 DFQATT and CDR2 SNEGSKA (reference sequence). CDR3 nucleotides: TGCAGTGCTAGGGATTTTGGACAAACTGAAGCTTTCTTT. It codes for CSARDFGQTEAFF.